The table lists the clone carrying this TCR beta chain with a few counts. What it binds is unknown. Template switching by 5'RACE produced TCR cDNA, adding a universal primer site and UMIs. One entry per CDR3 protein, called by TCRdb with MiXCR from the 5' RACE reads. The data contain some 500,000 distinct CDR3 sequences, roughly 14% of them singletons. The sample is drawn from a study of T cells after yellow fever vaccination. Overall study results and limits: Clones from primary vaccination mostly reappeared after the booster (roughly 95% CD4, approximately 86% CD8). FACS-sorted repertoires might harbor abundant contaminating clonotypes from the bulk population. Although most clonotypes did not, a small share appeared in both CD4 and CD8 compartments.

The origin of this receptor is a man aged 30-40 years who received the YFV17D yellow fever vaccine. The input for sequencing was PBMCs, taken on the day of the yellow fever booster vaccination.

Written as DNA, the CDR3 is TGTGCCAGCTCACCAAATGCTGCAGGGTCTGAAGATACGCAGTATTTT. Its protein is CASSPNAAGSEDTQYF. The rearrangement joins TRBV18 to TRBJ2-3, with D possibly TRBD1 on 5 matching bases. Germline loops: CDR1 KGHSH, CDR2 LQKENI. The CDR3 runs 16 residues. V lost 2 bases to trimming and J lost 5 bases, with 17 bases between them.